The 24 T cell receptor beta chains reported below all come from one sample, sequenced in a study of metastatic and nonmetastatic thyroid tumors. TCRdb reanalyzed the PCR reads via MiXCR. The table records some 17,000 clones, 30% to 40% of them present only once. Each patient came to thyroid surgery without any prior treatment (of any kind). The sequencing input was tumor tissue. The receptors derive from a female donor with papillary thyroid cancer or a benign thyroid nodule (not recorded which). Some clones in this sample may be carry-over from other donors' samples.

This clone was picked up many times. The chain has TRBV29-1 and TRBJ2-1, with D maybe TRBD2 (5 bases). CDR3 length equals 14 residues. Germline V gene lookup returns CDR1 SQVTM and CDR2 ANQGSEA. V was pared by 7 bases and J by 5 bases, with 18 bases between. The DNA of the CDR3 is TGCAGCGCCCTCCTGGTCCTAGCTAACAATGAGCAGTTCTTC. This gives the protein CSALLVLANNEQFF.

V and J are TRBV11-2 and TRBJ2-7, with 7 bases matching TRBD2. Trimming cost V 1 base and J 7 bases; bases outside gene matches: 7. The CDR3 contains 14 residues. Germline values: CDR1 SGHAT, CDR2 FQNNGV. The CDR3: CASSLGATSREQYF. CDR3 DNA sequence: TGTGCCAGCAGCTTAGGGGCGACTAGCAGGGAGCAGTACTTC. Using reference TRBV11-2 and TRBJ2-7 for the parts outside the CDR3, the full variable domain is EAGVAQSPRYKIIEKRQSVAFWCNPISGHATLYWYQQILGQGPKLLIQFQNNGVVDDSQLPKDRFSAERLKGVDSTLKIQPAKLEDSAVYLCASSLGATSREQYFGPGTRLTVT.

This clone has ten or more counts. The chain has TRBV5-4 and TRBJ2-3; 9 nucleotides align to TRBD2. CDR1 and CDR2 from the germline V gene are SGHNT and YYREEE (reference sequence). V lost 4 bases, J lost 4 bases, and 10 bases stayed unmatched. CDR3 size: 16 residues. The CDR3 region is CASSVSVAGGPDTQYF. CDR3 DNA: TGTGCCAGCAGCGTGAGCGTCGCGGGAGGGCCAGATACGCAGTATTTT. The full variable domain, rest sourced from reference TRBV5-4 and TRBJ2-3, is ETGVTQSPTHLIKTRGQQVTLRCSSQSGHNTVSWYQQALGQGPQFIFQYYREEENGRGNFPPRFSGLQFPNYSSELNVNALELDDSALYLCASSVSVAGGPDTQYFGPGTRLTVL.

The gene calls are TRBV7-2 and TRBJ2-1; TRBD2 aligns across 11 bases. V was clipped by 0 bases and J by 7 bases; unmatched bases: 11. Germline V lookup: CDR1 SGHTA, CDR2 FQGNSA. The CDR3 runs to 18 residues. CDR3 bases: TGTGCCAGCAGCTTAGCCCCACTAGCGGGAGTTGGTAAAAATGAGCAGTTCTTC. The encoded protein is CASSLAPLAGVGKNEQFF.

This rearrangement joins TRBV20-1 to TRBJ2-7; D unresolved. V lost 2 bases, J lost 0 bases, and 11 bases lay in between. CDR3 length equals 14 residues. Germline V gives CDR1 DFQATT, CDR2 SNEGSKA (reference sequence). CDR3 sequence reads: CSARPPQNSYEQYF. CDR3 DNA sequence: TGCAGTGCTAGACCGCCACAGAACTCCTACGAGCAGTACTTC.

This chain joins TRBV6-1 and TRBJ1-2, with a possible D match to TRBD1 (5 bases). Germline assignment: CDR1 MNHNS and CDR2 SASEGT. The CDR3 has 14 amino acids. The V end lost 5 bases, the J end lost 2 bases, and 12 bases lay between the germline ends. The CDR3 nucleotides are TGTGCCAGCAGTCTCTACAGGACAAACTATGGCTACACCTTC. It is translated as CASSLYRTNYGYTF.

The J gene is TRBJ1-2, the V gene TRBV28, with 10 bases identical to TRBD1. The CDR3 is made up of 14 amino acids. The trim removed 3 bases at V and 3 bases at J, leaving 1 base unmatched. In germline, CDR1 is MDHEN, CDR2 SYDVKM. The CDR3 sequence is CASSLGQGHYGYTF. The CDR3 DNA is TGTGCCAGCAGTTTGGGACAGGGGCACTATGGCTACACCTTC.

V and J are TRBV6-9 and TRBJ1-5, with D hard to call. Germline CDR1 is MNHGY and CDR2 is SVAAGI. V was shortened by 3 bases and J by 5 bases, with 8 bases between the two germline ends. The CDR3 is 13 amino acids. The CDR3: CASSYRNHQPQHF. As DNA, the CDR3 is TGTGCCAGCAGTTACCGTAACCATCAGCCCCAGCATTTT.

This clone came up a few times. The chain couples TRBV19 to TRBJ2-1; 15 bases match TRBD2. The CDR3 is 17 residues long. The V segment lost 5 bases and the J segment 7 bases; nucleotides outside the gene matches: 9. Germline CDR1 is LNHDA and CDR2 is SQIVND (reference sequence). CDR3 sequence reads: CASSLQGLAGGRNEQFF. The CDR3 coding sequence is TGTGCCAGTAGTCTACAGGGACTAGCGGGAGGTAGGAATGAGCAGTTCTTC.

In its sample, this clone is medium-sized (0.01 to 0.1%). The rearrangement links TRBV20-1 to TRBJ1-2; D is possibly TRBD1 (6 bases). CDR3 size: 15 residues. V dropped 5 bases and J dropped 6 bases, with 22 bases sitting between them. In germline, CDR1 is DFQATT, CDR2 SNEGSKA (reference sequence). The CDR3 is CSAPSENRAVNGYTF. The DNA of the CDR3 is TGCAGTGCTCCGTCGGAAAACAGGGCGGTGAATGGCTACACCTTC.

The chain links TRBV11-3 to TRBJ1-1; D is unclear. Germline V gene data show CDR1 as SGHNT and CDR2 as YENEEA. The CDR3 consists of 13 residues. The V end lost 3 bases, the J end lost 2 bases, and 7 bases lay between the germline ends. The CDR3 here is CASSFYTNTEAFF. CDR3 nucleotide sequence: TGTGCCAGCAGCTTCTACACAAACACTGAAGCTTTCTTT.

The chain couples TRBV7-9 to TRBJ1-3; unclear D gene. The CDR3 extends over 13 amino acids. The V end was cut by 3 bases, the J end by 4 bases, with 7 bases between. Per germline, CDR1 SEHNR and CDR2 FQNEAQ (reference sequence). CDR3 coding DNA: TGTGCCAGCAGCTTGGGCAGCGGAAACACCATATATTTT. Its translation is CASSLGSGNTIYF.

The gene calls are TRBV30 and TRBJ1-5, with D unresolved. Germline values: CDR1 GTSNPN, CDR2 SVGIG (reference sequence). This CDR3 contains 14 residues. V was shortened by 0 bases and J by 3 bases, with 9 bases between the two germline ends. The CDR3 reads CAWSVGRINQPQHF. The CDR3, as DNA: TGTGCCTGGAGTGTAGGACGGATCAATCAGCCCCAGCATTTT.

V is TRBV10-1 and J is TRBJ2-3, with a possible D match to TRBD2 (6 bases). CDR1 is WNHNN, CDR2 SYGVQD, per germline (reference sequence). V shed 0 bases and J shed 6 bases, with 19 bases lying between them. CDR3 length: 17 residues. CDR3 DNA: TGCGCCAGCAGTGAGTCCCTCCGGGCGGGGCGCTACGATACGCAGTATTTT. The encoded protein is CASSESLRAGRYDTQYF.

This clone has at least ten counts. A junction end diverges from the germline sequence, so it may reflect a read error. The chain is built from TRBV7-7 and TRBJ2-1, with 14 positions matching TRBD2. The CDR3 sequence is 14 residues long. CDR1 and CDR2 (germline): SSHAT, FNYEAQ (reference sequence). CDR3 region: CASSQGTSGSEQFF. The CDR3 DNA reads TGTGCTAGCAGCCAGGGGACTAGCGGGAGTGAGCAGTTCTTC.

On this clone: This may be a read error, as it is one base from a much larger clone. J is TRBJ2-3 and V is TRBV4-1; D unresolved. Germline CDR1 reads MGHRA; CDR2 reads YSYEKL. The CDR3 runs to 13 residues. The CDR3 sequence is CANSSQFGDTQYF. CDR3 sequence (DNA): TGCGCCAACAGCAGCCAGTTTGGAGATACGCAGTATTTT.

Details on this clone: This may be a read error, as it is one base from a much larger clone. The gene calls are TRBV6-4 and TRBJ2-4; D is possibly TRBD2 (5 bases). This CDR3 contains 17 residues. V dropped 5 bases and J dropped 0 bases, with 17 bases sitting between them. CDR1 is MRHNA and CDR2 is SNTAGT in the germline V gene. The CDR3 region is CASSLGWGALAKNIQYF. In DNA, the CDR3 is TGTGCCAGCAGTCTCGGCTGGGGAGCACTAGCCAAAAACATTCAGTACTTC.

By proportion, this clone is medium-sized. CDR3 protein: CASSVTGAGANVLTF. In DNA, the CDR3 is TGTGCCAGCAGCGTAACCGGGGCTGGGGCCAACGTCCTGACTTTC. This chain uses TRBV9 with TRBJ2-6; weak D call: TRBD2 (5 bases). There are 15 residues in the CDR3. V lost 1 base to trimming and J lost 2 bases, with 7 bases between them. The germline V gene has CDR1 SGDLS and CDR2 YYNGEE.

This clone is termed medium-sized. This chain connects TRBV28 to TRBJ1-2; no clear D gene. V was pared by 3 bases and J by 8 bases, with 13 bases between. CDR3 size: 13 residues. The germline gives CDR1 MDHEN, CDR2 SYDVKM. CDR3 amino acids: CASSLGYFSGYTF. In DNA form, the CDR3 reads TGTGCCAGCAGTTTGGGGTACTTTAGCGGCTACACCTTC.

The J gene is TRBJ2-2, the V gene TRBV20-1; possibly TRBD2 for D (6 bases). Trimming took off 2 bases at V and 6 bases at J, with 16 bases between the two ends. The CDR3 spans 15 residues. The V gene's germline CDR1 is DFQATT and CDR2 SNEGSKA (reference sequence). DNA of the CDR3: TGCAGTGCTAGACCCGTTCTAGCGTTGCCCGGGGAGCTGTTTTTT. Its protein is CSARPVLALPGELFF.

The gene calls are TRBV20-1 and TRBJ1-1; no clear D. The V end was cut by 6 bases, the J end by 1 base, with 18 bases between. Germline-derived CDR1 and CDR2 are DFQATT and SNEGSKA (reference sequence). This CDR3 spans 15 amino acids. The CDR3 region is CSAPGRVGGNTEAFF. CDR3 nucleotide sequence: TGCAGTGCCCCCGGCCGAGTGGGTGGGAACACTGAAGCTTTCTTT.

Of note for this clone: A read error may produce the germline difference seen at one junction end. The chain recombines TRBV7-8 with TRBJ2-1; unclear D gene. The CDR3 sequence is 12 residues long. Germline lookup yields CDR1 SGHVS and CDR2 FQNEAQ. The CDR3 coding sequence is TGTGCCATCAGCTTGTCTACGAAGGAGCAGTTATTC. Its translation: CAISLSTKEQLF.

The rearrangement links TRBV12-3 or TRBV12-4 to TRBJ2-7; 7 nucleotides agree with TRBD2. The CDR3 has 18 residues. V dropped 1 base and J dropped 1; count of bases not matched to a gene: 13. CDR3 bases: TGTGCCAGCAGTTTAGAGGGTCTCCCGGGACTAACATCCTACGAGCAGTACTTC. It specifies CASSLEGLPGLTSYEQYF.

This clone turned up a few times. This sequence joins TRBV6-1 and TRBJ2-2; 8 bases agree with TRBD2. The CDR3 has 15 amino acids. After removal of 1 base from V and 4 bases from J, the junction contained 2 bases not matched to a gene. From germline, CDR1 is MNHNS and CDR2 SASEGT. This chain's CDR3 is CASSEGGRFTGELFF. In DNA, the CDR3 is TGTGCCAGCAGTGAAGGCGGGAGGTTCACCGGGGAGCTGTTTTTT.